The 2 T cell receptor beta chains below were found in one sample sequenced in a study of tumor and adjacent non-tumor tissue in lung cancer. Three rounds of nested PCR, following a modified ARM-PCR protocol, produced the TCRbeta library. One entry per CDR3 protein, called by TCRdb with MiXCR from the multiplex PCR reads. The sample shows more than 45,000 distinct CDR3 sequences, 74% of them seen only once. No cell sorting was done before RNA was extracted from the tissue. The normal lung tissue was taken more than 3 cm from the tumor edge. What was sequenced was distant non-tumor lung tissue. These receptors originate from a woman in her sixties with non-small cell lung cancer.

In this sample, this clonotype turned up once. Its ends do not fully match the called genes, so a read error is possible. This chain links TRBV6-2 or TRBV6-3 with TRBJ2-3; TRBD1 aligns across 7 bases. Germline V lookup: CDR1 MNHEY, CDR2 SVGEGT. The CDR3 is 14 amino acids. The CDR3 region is CASKRTGPADTQYF. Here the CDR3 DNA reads TGTGCCAGCAAGCGGACAGGTCCTGCAGATACGCAGTACTTT.

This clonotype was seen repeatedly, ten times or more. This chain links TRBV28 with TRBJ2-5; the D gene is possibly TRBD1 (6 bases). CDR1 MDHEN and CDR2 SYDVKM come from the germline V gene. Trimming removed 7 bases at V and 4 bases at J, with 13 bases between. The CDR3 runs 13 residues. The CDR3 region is CASKTGPRETQYF. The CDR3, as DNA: TGTGCCAGCAAGACAGGTCCAAGAGAGACCCAGTACTTC.